This T cell receptor beta chain appears in the sequencing data of a study of T cells in Graves' hyperthyroidism and ophthalmopathy. Findings and caveats of the study: Stable hyperthyroidism and ophthalmopathy were separated using 13 V-J signatures. Model predictions of ophthalmopathy came a median 6.5 months before onset.

Trimming shortened V by 4 bases and J by 8 bases, and 14 bases separated the two germline ends. CDR1 and CDR2 from the germline V gene are SQVTM and ANQGSEA. The CDR3 totals 12 residues. Lactation, pregnancy, other autoimmune disease or uncontrolled infection led to exclusion of patients. The CDR3 regions of TCR beta were amplified from RNA transcripts. Primed by the HTBI set, a first-round RT-PCR was run on the TCR CDR3. TCRdb recomputed calls from the multiplex PCR reads with MiXCR, one row per CDR3 protein. The sample has 75,000 to 100,000 distinct CDR3 sequences, 51% seen once. This clonotype was counted once. Its antigen is as yet unknown.

The rearrangement joins TRBV29-1 to TRBJ1-1, with TRBD1 as a possible D gene (5 bases). Sequenced: blood. This clonotype was sampled from a woman between 40 and 55 years old with Graves' hyperthyroidism. The DNA of the CDR3 is TGCAGCGTTGGAGGGGCCGCTGGGGAAGCTTTCTTT. Its translation: CSVGGAAGEAFF.